Given below is one T cell receptor beta chain in context. The antigen is not known. Profiling relied on immunoSEQ multiplex PCR, and the TCRdb table lists in-frame clones only, not all of them. The sample has tens of thousands of clones, around 93% seen once; the top ten hold roughly 5%. This sample is drawn from a study of cytomegalovirus exposure and HLA in healthy donors. Study-level points and caveats: The dataset shows that most TCR sequences were rare, while some public TCRs occurred in many donors. For cytomegalovirus status, the classifier reportedly gave diagnoses with high specificity and sensitivity. There were a few CMV-associated chains whose specificity for CMV antigens was confirmed in vitro.

This clonotype originated in a man aged 18 to 29 in good health and CMV-seropositive. The sequencing input was PBMCs.

The CDR3 spells CASSPSGTSHQDFYEQYF. The CDR3 region has the DNA TGCGCCAGCAGCCCCTCCGGGACTAGCCACCAGGATTTCTACGAGCAGTACTTC. The chain uses TRBV4-1 and TRBJ2-7; 9 bases align to TRBD2. The CDR3 contains 18 residues. Per germline, CDR1 MGHRA and CDR2 YSYEKL. V was clipped by 4 bases and J by 3 bases; unmatched bases: 16.